These T cell receptor beta chains were read from a single sample in a study of blood T cell repertoires in COVID-19. Sequencing was performed with immunoSEQ multiplex PCR; in TCRdb, only in-frame clones are kept and a portion is missing. The repertoire consists of 200,000 or so clones, with 60% to 85% occurring once and the leading ten covering about 18%. The material sequenced was peripheral blood. Receptors originate from a man aged 60-69 years with active or convalescent COVID-19. Each CDR3 is given with its conserved first and last residue. D genes are given only for firm matches.

TRBV6-5	TRBD2	TRBJ2-1	CASSYSLAGVNEQFF
TRBV2	TRBD1	TRBJ1-5	CATSQTGAQPQHF
TRBV5-1	NA	TRBJ2-3	CASSLGQGGGTDTQYF
TRBV29-1	NA	TRBJ1-1	CSVEDWRLGRGEAFF
TRBV2	TRBD1	TRBJ1-4	CASRNRDSNEKLFF
TRBV18	TRBD1	TRBJ2-7	CASSQDRGGNEQYF
TRBV9	TRBD2	TRBJ2-3	CASSIGLAGPGDTQYF
TRBV3-1/TRBV3-2	NA	TRBJ1-3	CASSYRDRLSGNTIYF
TRBV4-2	NA	TRBJ1-4	CASSQALGGEKLFF
TRBV5-1	NA	TRBJ2-5	CASSSYRAETQYF
TRBV18	NA	TRBJ1-2	CASSPQGEGYTF
TRBV18	NA	TRBJ1-1	CASSPSRQENTEAFF
TRBV5-1	TRBD1	TRBJ2-3	CASSPGRDRVTDTQYF
TRBV27	NA	TRBJ1-1	CATSRRSLNTEAFF
TRBV4-3	TRBD2	TRBJ2-7	CASSHSAGGSYEQYF
TRBV5-5	NA	TRBJ1-4	CASSLGVGTNEKLFF
TRBV7-8	NA	TRBJ1-5	CASRPQDIDQPQHF
TRBV14	NA	TRBJ2-6	CASSQEDSSGANVLTF
TRBV4-2	NA	TRBJ2-7	CASSQEWAGSSDEQYF
TRBV10-3	NA	TRBJ2-5	CAIKEETQYF
TRBV18	NA	TRBJ1-3	CASSPPVGGGNTIYF
TRBV27	NA	TRBJ2-7	CASSLSFPPRGGTLSYEQYF
TRBV10-3	NA	TRBJ1-1	CAISGVPPGTEAFF
TRBV24-1	TRBD1	TRBJ2-1	CATSDRGENEQFF
TRBV7-9	NA	TRBJ2-1	CASSPLTVEGVNEQFF
TRBV18	NA	TRBJ2-1	CASSPSESSYNEQFF
TRBV7-2	TRBD2	TRBJ2-7	CASSLSAGVSYEQYF
TRBV29-1	TRBD2	TRBJ2-2	CSVAGTRENTGELFF
TRBV4-1	NA	TRBJ1-1	CASSIRTRGNTEAFF
TRBV7-2	NA	TRBJ2-7	CASRLPPEYEQYF
TRBV9	TRBD2	TRBJ2-5	CASSVLAGGPETQYF
TRBV19	TRBD1	TRBJ2-7	CASTRDSPYEQYF
TRBV2	NA	TRBJ1-5	CASSAWGDQPQHF
TRBV19	TRBD2	TRBJ2-1	CASKAGLAGVDEQFF
TRBV6-5	TRBD1	TRBJ1-6	CASSYSGQGNSPLHF
TRBV14	NA	TRBJ2-5	CASSLRDFQETQYF
TRBV11-2	NA	TRBJ2-5	CASSPTAYQETQYF
TRBV19	TRBD2	TRBJ2-7	CASSVVAGNEQYF
TRBV21-1	NA	TRBJ2-4	CASSKEASGSGYF
TRBV10-3	NA	TRBJ1-6	CAISARDFSPLHF
TRBV19	NA	TRBJ1-2	CASSGRDTNYGYTF
TRBV5-8	TRBD1	TRBJ1-5	CASSLGTGGNQPQHF
TRBV27	NA	TRBJ1-6	CASSSGRGASNSPLHF
TRBV29-1	TRBD1	TRBJ2-4	CSAVWDSKNIQYF
TRBV6-5	NA	TRBJ1-3	CASSYVAGNTIYF
TRBV7-8	NA	TRBJ2-5	CASSYTSRKETQYF
TRBV24-1	TRBD2	TRBJ2-7	CATSDPSGSYEQYF
TRBV6-2/TRBV6-3	TRBD1	TRBJ2-3	CASSYPQGSITDTQYF
TRBV7-8	NA	TRBJ1-6	CASRPIQGFNSPLHF
TRBV6-5	NA	TRBJ2-3	CASSSGTSGSTDTQYF
TRBV7-9	TRBD1	TRBJ1-2	CASSPDRGGYTF
TRBV15	NA	TRBJ2-3	CATSTQGQTDTQYF
TRBV6-6	NA	TRBJ2-1	CASSKTGSSYNEQFF